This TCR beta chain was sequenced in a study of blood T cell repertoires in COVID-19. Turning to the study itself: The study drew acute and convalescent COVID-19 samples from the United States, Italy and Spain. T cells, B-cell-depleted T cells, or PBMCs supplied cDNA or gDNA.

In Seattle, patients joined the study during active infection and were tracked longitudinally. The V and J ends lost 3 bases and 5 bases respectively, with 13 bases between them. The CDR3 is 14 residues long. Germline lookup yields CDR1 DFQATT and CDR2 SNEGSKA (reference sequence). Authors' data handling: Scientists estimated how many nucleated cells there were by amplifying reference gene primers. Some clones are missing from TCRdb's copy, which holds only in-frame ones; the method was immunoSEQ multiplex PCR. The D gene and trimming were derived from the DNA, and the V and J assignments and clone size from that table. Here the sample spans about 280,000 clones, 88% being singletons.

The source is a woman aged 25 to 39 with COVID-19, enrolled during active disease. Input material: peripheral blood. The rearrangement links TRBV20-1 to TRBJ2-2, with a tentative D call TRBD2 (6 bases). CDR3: CSASFPGRTGELFF. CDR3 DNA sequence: TGCAGTGCTAGTTTCCCAGGGAGGACCGGGGAGCTGTTTTTT.